One and the same sample provided the 5 T cell receptor beta chains below, sequenced in a study of shared clonotypes between healthy human individuals. Libraries were prepared by immunoSEQ multiplex PCR; TCRdb keeps only in-frame clonotypes and omits some of them. The table has about 1 million clones, roughly 80% seen once; the top ten hold approximately 1.5%. What was sequenced was memory CD4+ T cells sorted from blood. Noted subset: CD45RA-negative fraction. Receptor source: a man younger than 35 in good health.

This chain connects TRBV9 to TRBJ2-1, with D possibly being TRBD1 (5 bases). The germline V gene has CDR1 SGDLS and CDR2 YYNGEE. This CDR3 is built from 13 residues. Trimming took 4 bases from V and 10 from J, leaving 15 bases between them. The CDR3 DNA sequence: TGTGCCAGCAGCCAGAAGGGGATAGGGGAGCAGTTCTTC. Translation: CASSQKGIGEQFF.

The chain has TRBV19 and TRBJ2-1; 10 nucleotides line up with TRBD2. This CDR3 is built from 17 residues. Germline CDR1 LNHDA, CDR2 SQIVND (reference sequence). V trimming: 5 bases; J trimming: 0 bases; junction bases outside the gene matches: 7. The CDR3 region has the DNA TGTGCCAGTAGTTCCTACTCTAGCGGGAGCTCCTACAATGAGCAGTTCTTC. Protein product: CASSSYSSGSSYNEQFF.

On this clone itself: Its ends do not fully match the called genes, so a read error is possible. The V gene is TRBV7-7, the J gene TRBJ2-3; possibly TRBD2 for D (5 bases). The CDR3 length is 14 residues. The germline gives CDR1 SSHAT, CDR2 FNYEAQ (reference sequence). As DNA, the CDR3 is TGTGCTAGCAGCTTAGACGCGGGCCTTGGTACGCAGTATTTT. This sequence encodes CASSLDAGLGTQYF.

This clone was recorded once. The J gene is TRBJ2-2, the V gene TRBV10-3, with 7 bases that match TRBD1. There are 14 residues in the CDR3. Germline V gene sequence: CDR1 ENHRY, CDR2 SYGVKD. After removal of 7 bases from V and 1 base from J, the junction contained 3 bases not matched to a gene. The CDR3 sequence: CAITGQENTGELFF. The CDR3 nucleotides are TGTGCCATCACTGGACAGGAGAACACCGGGGAGCTGTTTTTT.

Only one count was recorded for this clone. This chain joins TRBV14 and TRBJ2-1; D might be TRBD1 (6 bases). The germline V gene encodes CDR1 SGHDN and CDR2 FVKESK. This CDR3 comprises 14 residues. Trimming took off 5 bases at V and 7 bases at J, with 15 bases between the two ends. DNA for the CDR3: TGTGCCAGCAGCGAGGCACAGGGCAGGAATGAGCAGTTCTTC. This gives the protein CASSEAQGRNEQFF.